This entry lists 31 T cell receptor beta chains sequenced from one sample in a study of blood T cell repertoires in COVID-19. Repertoires were generated with immunoSEQ multiplex PCR, while TCRdb's copy carries only in-frame clones and drops some. The sample lists just under 20,000 clones, about 85% occurring once. Sequenced material: peripheral blood. The source is a human donor with active COVID-19. The donor label of this sample is uncertain.

The chain is built from TRBV24-1 and TRBJ2-7, with D perhaps matching TRBD1 (6 bases). Germline lookup yields CDR1 KGHDR and CDR2 SFDVKD. This CDR3 is built from 14 residues. Trimming removed 3 bases from V and 2 bases from J, with 10 bases in between. The CDR3 region has the DNA TGTGCCACCAGTGATCCAGGACAGCCCTACGAGCAGTACTTC. It translates to CATSDPGQPYEQYF.

The chain uses TRBV5-6 and TRBJ2-1, with 10 bases fitting TRBD2. The CDR3 is made up of 15 amino acids. Germline values: CDR1 SGHDT, CDR2 YYEEEE. Trimming took 4 bases from V and 6 from J; bases not matched to a gene: 7. The CDR3 DNA follows: TGTGCCAGCAGCGGTCTAGCGGGAGAAGGCAATGAGCAGTTCTTC. Amino acids: CASSGLAGEGNEQFF.

The chain couples TRBV7-8 to TRBJ2-7; 7 bases are shared with TRBD2. The CDR3 totals 15 residues. Looked up from germline, CDR1 is SGHVS and CDR2 is FQNEAQ. Trimming took 0 bases from V and 3 from J; bases not matched to a gene: 5. This CDR3 is CASSLASSGYYEQYF. CDR3 sequence (DNA): TGTGCCAGCAGCTTAGCGTCTAGCGGATACTACGAGCAGTACTTC.

The chain couples TRBV6-5 to TRBJ2-3; D is uncertain. This CDR3 is built from 15 residues. Germline V gene data show CDR1 as MNHEY and CDR2 as SVGAGI. V lost 0 bases to trimming and J lost 0 bases, with 7 bases between them. The CDR3 sequence is CASSYSIVSTDTQYF. As DNA, the CDR3 is TGTGCCAGCAGTTACTCGATAGTTAGCACAGATACGCAGTATTTT.

V usage is TRBV28 and J usage is TRBJ2-7, with 8 bases lining up with TRBD2. V lost 2 bases and J lost 4; bases outside the gene matches: 7. Germline V gene sequence: CDR1 MDHEN, CDR2 SYDVKM. The CDR3 is 15 residues long. CDR3 DNA sequence: TGTGCCAGCAGTTTAAGCGGGAGTCTCATGTACGAGCAGTACTTC. This translates into CASSLSGSLMYEQYF.

This chain links TRBV11-2 with TRBJ1-1; D might be TRBD1 (6 bases). The V gene lost 5 bases and the J gene lost 6 bases, with 16 bases spanning the gap. The germline V gene has CDR1 SGHAT and CDR2 FQNNGV. The CDR3 loop spans 14 amino acids. The CDR3 coding sequence is TGTGCCAGCAGCAAGTCCGGGACACCAGCTGAAGCTTTCTTT. This sequence encodes CASSKSGTPAEAFF.

This clone appeared a few times. The genes are TRBV6-4 and TRBJ1-4; D is perhaps TRBD1 (5 bases). Trimming took off 2 bases at V and 5 bases at J, with 18 bases between the two ends. This CDR3 comprises 17 residues. CDR1 is MRHNA and CDR2 is SNTAGT in the germline V gene. The CDR3 reads CASSDRGGGLKNEKLFF. The DNA of the CDR3 is TGTGCCAGCAGTGACCGCGGGGGGGGGTTGAAGAATGAAAAACTGTTTTTT.

The chain couples TRBV12-3 or TRBV12-4 to TRBJ2-1; D remains unclear. There are 12 residues in the CDR3. V was cut by 8 bases and J by 5 bases, with 10 bases left in between. This chain's CDR3 is CASQSGDNEQFF. CDR3 nucleotide sequence: TGTGCCAGCCAGTCCGGAGACAATGAGCAGTTCTTC.

The genes are TRBV13 and TRBJ1-2; 11 nucleotides agree with TRBD1. CDR3 length: 14 amino acids. The germline V gene has CDR1 PRHDT and CDR2 FYEKMQ (reference sequence). Germline trimming cut 3 bases from V and 7 bases from J; bases unmatched to any gene: 4. The CDR3 coding sequence is TGTGCCAGCAGCTTGGGACAGGGGGAGAGTGGCTACACCTTC. Translating it yields CASSLGQGESGYTF.

The rearrangement joins TRBV19 to TRBJ2-2, with unresolved D. Germline CDR1 LNHDA, CDR2 SQIVND (reference sequence). V was cut by 6 bases and J by 8 bases, with 16 bases left in between. The CDR3 totals 14 residues. The DNA for the CDR3 is TGTGCCAGTAGCCCCCAGAGCGCGGCGGGGGAGCTGTTTTTT. Protein sequence: CASSPQSAAGELFF.

The gene calls are TRBV4-3 and TRBJ2-3; D is unclear. The CDR3 consists of 13 residues. Trimming removed 2 bases from V and 3 bases from J, with 6 bases in between. Germline CDR1 is LGHNA and CDR2 is YSLEER. CDR3 region: CASSQTLTDTQYF. CDR3 bases: TGCGCCAGCAGCCAAACCCTAACAGATACGCAGTATTTT.

V gene TRBV18 combines with J gene TRBJ2-2, with D possibly TRBD1 on 5 matching bases. V lost 3 bases to trimming and J lost 3 bases, with 8 bases between them. The CDR3 spans 14 residues. Germline loops: CDR1 KGHSH, CDR2 LQKENI. The CDR3 protein is CASSPMTDTGELFF. The DNA of the CDR3 is TGTGCCAGCTCACCGATGACAGACACCGGGGAGCTGTTTTTT.

The genes are TRBV19 and TRBJ1-6; 10 nucleotides agree with TRBD1. With 6 bases clipped from V and 0 bases from J, the junction kept 8 bases outside the gene matches. Germline loops: CDR1 LNHDA, CDR2 SQIVND (reference sequence). The CDR3 extends over 18 amino acids. The CDR3 region is CASRRDRGASSYNSPLHF. Written as DNA, the CDR3 is TGTGCCAGTAGGAGGGACAGGGGCGCAAGCTCCTATAATTCACCCCTCCACTTT.

The chain employs TRBV5-1 and TRBJ2-3, with 7 nucleotides matching TRBD2. The CDR3 covers 17 residues. V shed 0 bases and J 0 bases; nucleotides not matched to a gene: 7. Germline lookup yields CDR1 SGHRS and CDR2 YFSETQ. CDR3 in DNA: TGCGCCAGCAGCTTGGCCGATAATAGCGGGAGCACAGATACGCAGTATTTT. This translates into CASSLADNSGSTDTQYF.

V is TRBV19 and J is TRBJ2-3; 7 bases map to TRBD2. Germline values: CDR1 LNHDA, CDR2 SQIVND (reference sequence). This CDR3 has 13 residues. The J segment lost 3 bases and the V segment lost 11 bases, leaving 8 bases of the junction unmatched. The CDR3, as DNA: TGTGCCGGGAGGGGCGGTCCAACAGATACGCAGTATTTT. It specifies CAGRGGPTDTQYF.

This clone was picked up a small number of times. The V call is TRBV29-1, the J call TRBJ2-1, with 7 bases that match TRBD2. CDR1 SQVTM and CDR2 ANQGSEA come from the germline V gene. The CDR3 is 16 residues long. The junction had 10 bases not matched to a gene; V was cut back by 5 bases and J by 0 bases. The CDR3 nucleotides read TGCAGCGTTTCCTTCCGGGGGGACTCCTCCTACAATGAGCAGTTCTTC. As protein: CSVSFRGDSSYNEQFF.

This clone was seen more than once but under ten times. V and J are TRBV7-6 and TRBJ2-5; D not certain. The CDR3 runs to 15 residues. V was clipped by 0 bases and J by 2 bases, with 10 bases between them. Germline CDR1 SGHVS, CDR2 FNYEAQ. The chain's CDR3 is CASSLADLKQETQYF. For the CDR3, the DNA is TGTGCCAGCAGCTTAGCCGACTTAAAACAAGAGACCCAGTACTTC.

This clone has only one observation. The chain couples TRBV19 to TRBJ1-5, with 9 bases aligning to TRBD1. Per the germline V gene, CDR1 is LNHDA and CDR2 is SQIVND (reference sequence). There are 16 residues in the CDR3. Germline trimming cut 5 bases from V and 5 bases from J; bases unmatched to any gene: 10. CDR3 loop: CASSPTDRGVYQPQHF. DNA of the CDR3: TGTGCCAGTAGTCCAACGGACAGGGGTGTTTATCAGCCCCAGCATTTT.

This rearrangement joins TRBV10-3 to TRBJ2-4, with 10 nucleotides matching TRBD1. J gave up 1 base and V 3 bases, and 3 bases lay outside the gene matches. From germline, CDR1 is ENHRY and CDR2 SYGVKD. This CDR3 contains 16 residues. CDR3 DNA: TGTGCCATCAGTGATATGGGACAGGGGGCCAAAAACATTCAGTACTTC. Amino acids: CAISDMGQGAKNIQYF.

This chain uses TRBV9 with TRBJ1-3, with TRBD1 matching 11 bases. Germline CDR1 and CDR2: SGDLS and YYNGEE. The CDR3 extends over 17 amino acids. V shed 3 bases and J 0 bases; nucleotides not matched to a gene: 5. CDR3 bases: TGTGCCAGCAGCGCTTTGGGGACAGGGGGCTCTGGAAACACCATATATTTT. Translated, it gives CASSALGTGGSGNTIYF.

The J gene is TRBJ2-1, the V gene TRBV6-5; a possible D gene is TRBD1 (5 bases). The CDR3 is 14 residues long. V was clipped by 6 bases and J by 0 bases, with 9 bases between them. Germline V gene lookup returns CDR1 MNHEY and CDR2 SVGAGI. CDR3 coding DNA: TGTGCCAGCAGAGGGGCTGCCTCCTACAATGAGCAGTTCTTC. Its translation: CASRGAASYNEQFF.

This rearrangement joins TRBV18 to TRBJ2-1, with TRBD2 matching 9 bases. The CDR3 is 16 residues long. Germline values: CDR1 KGHSH, CDR2 LQKENI. After removal of 2 bases from V and 7 bases from J, the junction contained 9 bases not matched to a gene. The CDR3, as DNA: TGTGCCAGCTCACCAGGGGGCTCCAGCGGGGGGAATGAGCAGTTCTTC. Amino acids: CASSPGGSSGGNEQFF. The whole variable domain, filled in from reference TRBV18 and TRBJ2-1, reads NAGVMQNPRHLVRRRGQEARLRCSPMKGHSHVYWYRQLPEEGLKFMVYLQKENIIDESGMPKERFSAEFPKEGPSILRIQQVVRGDSAAYFCASSPGGSSGGNEQFFGPGTRLTVL.

The chain links TRBV27 to TRBJ2-1, with TRBD1 matching 7 bases. Germline V gene data show CDR1 as MNHEY and CDR2 as SMNVEV (reference sequence). The V gene end was trimmed by 6 bases and the J gene end by 5 bases; junction bases not matched to a gene: 10. This CDR3 is 15 amino acids long. The CDR3 loop reads CASRLTGMSHNEQFF. The CDR3 region has the DNA TGTGCCAGCAGGCTGACAGGGATGTCCCACAATGAGCAGTTCTTC.

The chain recombines TRBV5-1 with TRBJ2-1; TRBD2 aligns across 8 bases. With V trimmed by 0 bases and J by 4 bases, 6 bases remained unmatched. Germline CDR1 and CDR2: SGHRS and YFSETQ. There are 16 residues in the CDR3. CDR3 region: CASSLASGLEYNEQFF. The CDR3 bases are TGCGCCAGCAGCTTGGCCTCGGGACTAGAATACAATGAGCAGTTCTTC.

This clone has a handful of counts. This CDR3 reads CASLQGANSPLHF. The CDR3 DNA reads as TGTGCCAGCCTACAGGGTGCGAATTCACCCCTCCACTTT. The V call is TRBV3-1 (or the pseudogene TRBV3-2), the J call TRBJ1-6, with D tentatively TRBD1 (6 bases). Germline V gene sequence: CDR1 LGHDT, CDR2 YNNKEL (reference sequence). CDR3 length equals 13 residues. Trimming took 8 bases from V and 7 from J, leaving 12 bases between them.

The chain has TRBV10-3 and TRBJ2-5, with TRBD2 as a possible D gene (5 bases). The CDR3 is 13 amino acids. Trimming took off 3 bases at V and 5 bases at J, with 10 bases between the two ends. Germline values: CDR1 ENHRY, CDR2 SYGVKD. The CDR3 sequence: CAISELESETQYF. The CDR3 DNA reads as TGTGCCATCAGTGAACTAGAATCGGAGACCCAGTACTTC.

V gene TRBV19 combines with J gene TRBJ1-4, with a tentative D call TRBD1 (6 bases). The CDR3 is made up of 13 amino acids. V was trimmed by 5 bases and J by 5 bases, leaving 9 bases between them. The V gene's germline CDR1 is LNHDA and CDR2 SQIVND (reference sequence). CDR3 sequence reads: CASSDQGNEKLFF. CDR3 sequence (DNA): TGTGCCAGTAGTGATCAGGGGAATGAAAAACTGTTTTTT.

The CDR3 reads CASGAGLAGVSEQFF. In DNA form, the CDR3 reads TGTGCTAGTGGTGCGGGACTAGCGGGAGTGAGTGAGCAGTTCTTC. The chain joins TRBV12-5 to TRBJ2-1; TRBD2 aligns across 14 bases. The germline CDR1 and CDR2 sequences are LGHNT and FRNRAP. The junction had 6 bases not matched to a gene; V was cut back by 5 bases and J by 9 bases. The CDR3 contains 15 residues.

The V and J genes are TRBV4-3 and TRBJ2-2; D may be TRBD2 (9 bases). The ends were cut back, 3 bases at V and 5 bases at J, with 28 bases in the middle. CDR3 length: 20 residues. Germline V gene data show CDR1 as LGHNA and CDR2 as YSLEER. The chain's CDR3 is CASSHQGAGGRVVGTGELFF. The CDR3, as DNA: TGCGCCAGCAGCCATCAGGGGGCTGGCGGGAGGGTGGTCGGTACCGGGGAGCTGTTTTTT.

There are a few counts of this clone. The CDR3 sequence: CASSLGLPSTGELFF. DNA for the CDR3: TGTGCCAGCAGCTTAGGACTCCCTAGCACCGGGGAGCTGTTTTTT. This chain uses TRBV7-9 with TRBJ2-2; D not resolved. The CDR3 has 15 residues. Germline assignment: CDR1 SEHNR and CDR2 FQNEAQ (reference sequence). The V end lost 1 base, the J end lost 4 bases, and 10 bases lay between the germline ends.

This clone came up a few times. V usage is TRBV7-9 and J usage is TRBJ2-2, with TRBD1 matching 12 bases. Per germline, CDR1 SEHNR and CDR2 FQNEAQ (reference sequence). The CDR3 sequence is 15 residues long. The V segment lost 6 bases and the J segment 6 bases; nucleotides outside the gene matches: 5. The chain's CDR3 is CASRPGQGAAGELFF. The CDR3 nucleotides read TGTGCCAGCAGACCGGGACAGGGGGCCGCCGGGGAGCTGTTTTTT.